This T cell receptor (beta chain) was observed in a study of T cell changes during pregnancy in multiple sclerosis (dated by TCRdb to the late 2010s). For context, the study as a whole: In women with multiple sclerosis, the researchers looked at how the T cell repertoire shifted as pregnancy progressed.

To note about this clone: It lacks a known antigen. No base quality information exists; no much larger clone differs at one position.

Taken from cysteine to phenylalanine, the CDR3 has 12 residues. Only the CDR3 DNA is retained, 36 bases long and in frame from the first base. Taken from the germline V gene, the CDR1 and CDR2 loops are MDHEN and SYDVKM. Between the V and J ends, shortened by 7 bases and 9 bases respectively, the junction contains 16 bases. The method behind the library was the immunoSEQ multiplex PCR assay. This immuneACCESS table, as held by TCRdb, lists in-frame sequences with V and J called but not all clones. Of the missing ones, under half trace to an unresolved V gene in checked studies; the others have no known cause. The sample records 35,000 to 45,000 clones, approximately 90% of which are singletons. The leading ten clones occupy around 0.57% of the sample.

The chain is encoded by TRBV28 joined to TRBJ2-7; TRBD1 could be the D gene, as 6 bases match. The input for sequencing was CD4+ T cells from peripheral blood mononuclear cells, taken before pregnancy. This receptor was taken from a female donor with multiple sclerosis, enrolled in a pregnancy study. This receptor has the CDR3 CASNPGTRGQYF. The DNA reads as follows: TGTGCCAGCAACCCAGGGACAAGAGGGCAGTACTTC.